Presented here are 32 T cell receptor beta chains from one specimen sequenced in a study of beta chain features in type 1 diabetes. Overall study results and limits: The study found moderately but significantly shorter TCRB CDR3s in all four CD4+ subsets of Type 1 diabetes patients.

Antigens of these TCRs are unknown. Of the isolated RNA, all was reverse transcribed, and so the sequenced material was expressed TCRB transcripts. The method was immunoSEQ multiplex PCR; TCRdb's version includes in-frame clones alone and lacks a portion of them. The profile covers a few hundred thousand clones, with approximately 25% appearing a single time and around 0.012% taken by the ten largest. The sample taken for sequencing was naive CD4+ T cells from blood. These receptors came from a woman aged 25 to 39 with type 1 diabetes.

The chain carries TRBV29-1 and TRBJ2-5, with D perhaps matching TRBD2 (6 bases). Trimming shortened V by 6 bases and J by 7 bases, and 21 bases separated the two germline ends. This CDR3 contains 14 residues. Germline loops: CDR1 SQVTM, CDR2 ANQGSEA. In DNA, the CDR3 is TGCAGCGTGGCCGACGGGGACTGGTCAGGGACCCAGTACTTC. Translation: CSVADGDWSGTQYF.

This rearrangement joins TRBV18 to TRBJ1-5; 7 positions agree with TRBD1. Germline CDR1 KGHSH, CDR2 LQKENI. The CDR3 runs to 13 residues. With 8 bases clipped from V and 4 bases from J, the junction kept 5 bases outside the gene matches. The CDR3 protein is CASQRGQNQPQHF. CDR3 coding DNA: TGTGCCAGCCAAAGGGGACAGAATCAGCCCCAGCATTTT.

This chain joins TRBV30 and TRBJ2-7; 9 bases match TRBD1. CDR1 and CDR2 (germline): GTSNPN, SVGIG (reference sequence). V lost 2 bases, J lost 6 bases, and 11 bases stayed unmatched. This CDR3 region has 15 residues. CDR3 DNA: TGTGCCTGGAGTCGGGGCCCAAACAGGGGGCGCGAGCAGTACTTC. It encodes CAWSRGPNRGREQYF.

This clone was detected only a few times. The chain combines TRBV29-1 with TRBJ2-5, with TRBD2 matching 10 bases. The V and J ends lost 0 bases and 11 bases, in that order; junction bases with no gene match: 9. Germline CDR1 and CDR2: SQVTM and ANQGSEA. This CDR3 is built from 14 residues. The CDR3 coding sequence is TGCAGCGTTGAAGAGCTAGCGGGAGTGCGGGAGCAGTACTTC. It is translated as CSVEELAGVREQYF. Full variable domain (remainder filled in from reference TRBV29-1 and TRBJ2-5): SAVISQKPSRDICQRGTSLTIQCQVDSQVTMMFWYRQQPGQSLTLIATANQGSEATYESGFVIDKFPISRPNLTFSTLTVSNMSPEDSSIYLCSVEELAGVREQYFGPGTRLLVL.

This clone was seen a few times. The V call is TRBV4-1, the J call TRBJ1-2; D is uncertain. The germline V gene has CDR1 MGHRA and CDR2 YSYEKL. The CDR3 has 12 residues. V lost 1 base and J lost 4, with 4 bases in between. CDR3 region: CASSQALYGYTF. CDR3 in DNA: TGCGCCAGCAGCCAAGCTCTCTATGGCTACACCTTC.

The chain uses TRBV6-1 and TRBJ1-2, with D uncertain. V lost 1 base, J lost 1 base, and 10 bases lay in between. The CDR3 is 15 amino acids. Germline-derived CDR1 and CDR2 are MNHNS and SASEGT. CDR3 DNA sequence: TGTGCCAGCAGTGAAGGGCCAACAAATAACTATGGCTACACCTTC. This translates into CASSEGPTNNYGYTF.

This clone was observed a handful of times. The rearrangement links TRBV30 to TRBJ2-4, with TRBD2 identical over 11 bases. J lost 0 bases, V lost 2 bases, and 6 bases had no gene match. The CDR3 totals 17 residues. Germline CDR1 is GTSNPN and CDR2 is SVGIG (reference sequence). CDR3 amino acids: CAWSFGTSGIAKNIQYF. The CDR3 DNA reads as TGTGCCTGGAGTTTCGGGACTAGCGGCATAGCCAAAAACATTCAGTACTTC.

This clone appeared a few times. The genes are TRBV7-9 and TRBJ1-1; a possible D gene is TRBD1 (5 bases). V lost 5 bases, J lost 1 base, and 14 bases lay in between. This CDR3 comprises 15 residues. Germline values: CDR1 SEHNR, CDR2 FQNEAQ (reference sequence). CDR3 sequence: CASSLTDSRNTEAFF. In nucleotides, the CDR3 is TGTGCCAGCAGCCTAACTGACAGCAGGAACACTGAAGCTTTCTTT.

This clone has a handful of counts. This chain joins TRBV28 and TRBJ2-3; a possible D gene is TRBD2 (6 bases). CDR3 length equals 14 residues. The germline V and J ends were trimmed by 3 bases and 1 base, with 8 bases remaining between them. Germline values: CDR1 MDHEN, CDR2 SYDVKM. CDR3 protein: CASSLGGRTDTQYF. CDR3 DNA sequence: TGTGCCAGCAGTTTGGGGGGACGCACAGATACGCAGTATTTT.

For this clone: Other DNA sequences of this sample code for an identical CDR3. This chain joins TRBV7-2 and TRBJ1-5; 9 positions match TRBD1. The CDR3 totals 14 residues. Germline CDR1 reads SGHTA; CDR2 reads FQGNSA. Trimming removed 4 bases from V and 4 bases from J; junction bases left unmatched: 2. The DNA of the CDR3 is TGTGCCAGCAGCTCGGGACAGGGTAATCAGCCCCAGCATTTT. Its translation is CASSSGQGNQPQHF.

This chain joins TRBV7-3 and TRBJ2-1; 7 bases agree with TRBD2. V dropped 5 bases and J dropped 5; count of bases not matched to a gene: 6. CDR3 length: 14 residues. Germline CDR1 and CDR2: SGHTA and FQGTGA. The DNA of the CDR3 is TGTGCCAGCAGCCCCTTAGGGACTAACAATGAGCAGTTCTTC. It codes for CASSPLGTNNEQFF.

The CDR3 spells CSVVPGTGGYNEQYF. The CDR3 DNA reads as TGCAGCGTCGTACCCGGGACAGGGGGCTATAACGAGCAGTACTTC. The chain combines TRBV29-1 with TRBJ2-7; the match to TRBD1 covers 12 bases. The CDR3 runs 15 residues. V dropped 6 bases and J dropped 5; count of bases not matched to a gene: 11. The germline V gene has CDR1 SQVTM and CDR2 ANQGSEA.

The CDR3 DNA reads TGTGCCAGCAGTCCCTCAGACACCTACGAGCAGTACTTC. It translates to CASSPSDTYEQYF. The gene calls are TRBV6-5 and TRBJ2-7; D call uncertain. V lost 5 bases and J 2 bases, leaving 10 bases between the germline ends. This CDR3 is 13 amino acids long. Germline loops: CDR1 MNHEY, CDR2 SVGAGI.

There are a few counts of this clone. The chain couples TRBV10-3 to TRBJ2-3; D not certain. Looked up from germline, CDR1 is ENHRY and CDR2 is SYGVKD. The V end was cut by 10 bases, the J end by 6 bases, with 17 bases between. The CDR3 sequence is 13 residues long. This CDR3 is CASCEVNEDTQYF. The CDR3 region has the DNA TGTGCCAGTTGTGAAGTAAACGAGGATACGCAGTATTTT.

This clone was observed a handful of times. The chain couples TRBV29-1 to TRBJ1-1; no clear D gene. The CDR3 has 13 amino acids. V was cut by 4 bases and J by 0 bases, with 9 bases left in between. The V gene's germline CDR1 is SQVTM and CDR2 ANQGSEA. Written as DNA, the CDR3 is TGCAGCGTTGCTGGCCGCATGAACACTGAAGCTTTCTTT. Translation: CSVAGRMNTEAFF.

This clone occurred a few times. This rearrangement joins TRBV9 to TRBJ2-1; maybe TRBD2 (6 bases). V was clipped by 2 bases and J by 0 bases, with 9 bases between them. The V gene's germline CDR1 is SGDLS and CDR2 YYNGEE. The CDR3 length is 15 residues. CDR3 loop: CASSVTGDSYNEQFF. The CDR3 nucleotides are TGTGCCAGCAGCGTTACGGGAGACTCCTACAATGAGCAGTTCTTC. Full variable domain (outside the CDR3, taken from reference TRBV9 and TRBJ2-1): DSGVTQTPKHLITATGQRVTLRCSPRSGDLSVYWYQQSLDQGLQFLIQYYNGEERAKGNILERFSAQQFPDLHSELNLSSLELGDSALYFCASSVTGDSYNEQFFGPGTRLTVL.

This clone was found a few times. The V gene is TRBV7-3, the J gene TRBJ2-2; TRBD2 agrees at 12 bases. Germline V gene data show CDR1 as SGHTA and CDR2 as FQGTGA. The CDR3 sequence is 15 residues long. V lost 6 bases, J lost 3 bases, and 2 bases stayed unmatched. Here the CDR3 DNA reads TGTGCCAGCAGACTAGCGGGAGGCGACACCGGGGAGCTGTTTTTT. Translation: CASRLAGGDTGELFF.

This clone showed up just a few times. J is TRBJ2-7 and V is TRBV9; TRBD1 agrees at 8 bases. The germline gives CDR1 SGDLS, CDR2 YYNGEE. The CDR3 loop spans 14 amino acids. J gave up 3 bases and V 4 bases, and 6 bases lay outside the gene matches. CDR3 sequence reads: CASSTSTGGYEQYF. The DNA of the CDR3 is TGTGCCAGCAGCACCTCTACAGGGGGCTACGAGCAGTACTTC.

The J gene is TRBJ2-3, the V gene TRBV30, with D possibly being TRBD1 (6 bases). The V and J ends lost 5 bases and 2 bases respectively, with 20 bases between them. The CDR3 is 16 amino acids. Germline CDR1 GTSNPN, CDR2 SVGIG (reference sequence). The CDR3 reads CAWEYQPGHNTDTQYF. As DNA, the CDR3 is TGTGCCTGGGAATATCAACCGGGACACAACACAGATACGCAGTATTTT.

This clone was seen a few times. The genes are TRBV29-1 and TRBJ2-7; a weak D match, TRBD2 (6 bases). Germline V gene lookup returns CDR1 SQVTM and CDR2 ANQGSEA. The length of the CDR3 is 11 residues. V was pared by 4 bases and J by 7 bases, with 11 bases between. The CDR3 nucleotides are TGCAGCGTTGGGACTGCGGGGGAGCAGTACTTC. It encodes CSVGTAGEQYF.

The V call is TRBV5-1, the J call TRBJ2-3, with D unclear. Trimming removed 0 bases at V and 2 bases at J, with 7 bases between. The CDR3 has 14 amino acids. The V gene's germline CDR1 is SGHRS and CDR2 YFSETQ. The CDR3 loop reads CASSLGSYTDTQYF. The DNA for the CDR3 is TGCGCCAGCAGCTTGGGGTCCTACACAGATACGCAGTATTTT.

V is TRBV29-1 and J is TRBJ1-4; 11 nucleotides agree with TRBD1. The V segment lost 2 bases and the J segment 3 bases; nucleotides outside the gene matches: 8. Germline loops: CDR1 SQVTM, CDR2 ANQGSEA. The CDR3 is 17 amino acids. The DNA of the CDR3 is TGCAGCGTTGAAAGTTTGGGACAGGGGGGAGCTAATGAAAAACTGTTTTTT. This translates into CSVESLGQGGANEKLFF.

V gene TRBV5-1 combines with J gene TRBJ2-1; a weak D match, TRBD2 (5 bases). In germline, CDR1 is SGHRS, CDR2 YFSETQ. The V end lost 5 bases, the J end lost 4 bases, and 10 bases lay between the germline ends. CDR3 length equals 13 residues. The CDR3 region has the DNA TGCGCCAGCAGACCCGGGGTGTACAATGAGCAGTTCTTC. It yields the protein CASRPGVYNEQFF.

This rearrangement joins TRBV20-1 to TRBJ1-5; no definite D call. This CDR3 is 11 amino acids long. V was clipped by 3 bases and J by 8 bases, with 8 bases between them. Per germline, CDR1 DFQATT and CDR2 SNEGSKA (reference sequence). CDR3 amino acids: CSASGDKPQHF. CDR3 coding DNA: TGCAGTGCTAGTGGTGACAAGCCCCAGCATTTT.

This sequence joins TRBV30 and TRBJ1-4; D uncertain. V lost 4 bases and J 5 bases, leaving 17 bases between the germline ends. CDR3 length equals 15 residues. Germline V gene data show CDR1 as GTSNPN and CDR2 as SVGIG (reference sequence). DNA of the CDR3: TGTGCCTGGAAATACGGGAATGATCGAAATGAAAAACTGTTTTTT. The encoded protein is CAWKYGNDRNEKLFF.

This clone appeared a few times. The chain has TRBV27 and TRBJ2-1, with 10 bases fitting TRBD2. V shed 6 bases, J shed 2 bases, and the junction held 7 bases outside the gene matches. CDR1 MNHEY and CDR2 SMNVEV come from the germline V gene (reference sequence). The CDR3 consists of 16 residues. The CDR3, as DNA: TGTGCCAGCAGAGCTGGACTAGCGGATCCCTACAATGAGCAGTTCTTC. It encodes CASRAGLADPYNEQFF.

There are a few counts of this clone. The rearrangement links TRBV9 to TRBJ1-4; D may be TRBD1 (6 bases). CDR3 length equals 12 residues. Germline V gives CDR1 SGDLS, CDR2 YYNGEE. V was trimmed by 3 bases and J by 16 bases, leaving 16 bases between them. The CDR3 sequence is CASSGSGEKPFF. The CDR3 nucleotides are TGTGCCAGCAGCGGTTCAGGGGAGAAGCCGTTTTTT.

CDR3 DNA: TGCGCCAGCAGCTTCGAGCGGGCCTACGAGCAGTACTTC. Protein product: CASSFERAYEQYF. The chain joins TRBV5-1 to TRBJ2-7, with D tentatively TRBD2 (6 bases). Germline CDR1 SGHRS, CDR2 YFSETQ. Trimming cost V 2 bases and J 2 bases, with 8 bases left between them. The CDR3 covers 13 residues.

The chain has TRBV7-3 and TRBJ2-3; D is perhaps TRBD1 (5 bases). CDR1 is SGHTA and CDR2 is FQGTGA in the germline V gene. The CDR3 totals 14 residues. The ends were cut back, 6 bases at V and 2 bases at J, with 12 bases in the middle. The CDR3 DNA reads as TGTGCCAGCAGACGAACAGGAAACACAGATACGCAGTATTTT. Translated, it gives CASRRTGNTDTQYF.

The genes are TRBV7-9 and TRBJ2-3, with TRBD2 matching over 7 bases. The germline V gene encodes CDR1 SEHNR and CDR2 FQNEAQ (reference sequence). The CDR3 contains 15 residues. The junction had 7 bases not matched to a gene; V was cut back by 1 base and J by 6 bases. The CDR3 is CASSLVRGDADTQYF. CDR3 sequence (DNA): TGTGCCAGCAGCTTAGTCCGGGGGGATGCGGATACGCAGTATTTT.

This chain links TRBV9 with TRBJ1-1, with D unclear. The germline V and J ends were trimmed by 0 bases and 6 bases, with 6 bases remaining between them. Per germline, CDR1 SGDLS and CDR2 YYNGEE. CDR3 length: 12 amino acids. The CDR3, as DNA: TGTGCCAGCAGCGTAGACGGGGCTGAAGCTTTCTTT. The encoded protein is CASSVDGAEAFF.

The chain combines TRBV14 with TRBJ2-1, with D perhaps TRBD2 (6 bases). Germline V gene data show CDR1 as SGHDN and CDR2 as FVKESK. This CDR3 has 13 residues. V was clipped by 4 bases and J by 3 bases, with 7 bases between them. Written as DNA, the CDR3 is TGTGCCAGCAGCCTAGCGGTCTACAATGAGCAGTTCTTC. This encodes CASSLAVYNEQFF.